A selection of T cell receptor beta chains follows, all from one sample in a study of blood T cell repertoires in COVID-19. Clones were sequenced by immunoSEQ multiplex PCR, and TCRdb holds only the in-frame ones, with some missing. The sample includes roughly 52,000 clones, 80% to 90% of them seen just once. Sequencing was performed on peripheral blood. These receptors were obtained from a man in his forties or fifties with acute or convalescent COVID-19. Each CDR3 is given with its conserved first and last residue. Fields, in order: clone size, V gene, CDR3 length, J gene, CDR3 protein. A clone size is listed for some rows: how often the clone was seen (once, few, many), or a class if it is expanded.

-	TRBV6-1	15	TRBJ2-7	CASSEVSDRVDEQYF
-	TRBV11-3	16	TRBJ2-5	CASSLEGAGGMETQYF
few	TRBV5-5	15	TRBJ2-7	CASSWGPTGSYEQYF
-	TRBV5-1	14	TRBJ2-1	CASSLRGQGNEQFF
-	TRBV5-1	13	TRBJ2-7	CASSTRVSYEQYF
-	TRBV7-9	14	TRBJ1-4	CASSSGTGEEKLFF
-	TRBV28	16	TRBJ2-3	CASSLRGLVYGDTQYF
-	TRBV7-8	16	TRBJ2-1	CASNERVETFYNEQFF
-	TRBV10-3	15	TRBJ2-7	CAISDRTSAGYEQYF
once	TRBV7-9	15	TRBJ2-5	CASSRDRGRSETQYF
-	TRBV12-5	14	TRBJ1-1	CASVNRAGGTEAFF
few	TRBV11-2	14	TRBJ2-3	CASSLDRVADTQYF
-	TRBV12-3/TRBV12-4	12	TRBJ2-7	CASSPTGYEQYF
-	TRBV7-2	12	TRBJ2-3	CASSQSTDTQYF
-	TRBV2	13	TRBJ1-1	CASSETGDTEAFF
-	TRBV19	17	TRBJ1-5	CASTPRRDRGLNQPQHF
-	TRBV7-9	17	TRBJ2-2	CASSLRGGLGNTGELFF
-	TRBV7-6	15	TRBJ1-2	CASSLERQAYYGYTF
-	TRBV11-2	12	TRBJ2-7	CASSFRAYEQYF
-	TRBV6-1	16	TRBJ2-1	CASSEAGGGSYNEQFF
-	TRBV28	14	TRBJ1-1	CLTQGTGWITEAFF
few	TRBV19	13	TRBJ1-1	CASSIGQATEAFF
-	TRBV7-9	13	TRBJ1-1	CASSRQGGTEAFF
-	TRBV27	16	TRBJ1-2	CASSFLPGQGLVGYTF
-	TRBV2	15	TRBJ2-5	CASIRSGRGSETQYF
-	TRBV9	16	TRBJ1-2	CASSASTSGHHYGYTF
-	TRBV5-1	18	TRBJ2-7	CASSLGSNSARDHYEQYF
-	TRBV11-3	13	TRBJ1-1	CASSLSGNTEAFF
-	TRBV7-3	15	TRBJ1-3	CASSLSGPTGNTIYF
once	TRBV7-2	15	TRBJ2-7	CASSSDRAPSYEQYF
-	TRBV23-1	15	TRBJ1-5	CASSLNRTSNQPQHF
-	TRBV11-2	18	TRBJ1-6	CASSSAATSGTGRSPLHF
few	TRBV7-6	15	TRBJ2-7	CASSSSDRGSYEQYF
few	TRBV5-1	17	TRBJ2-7	CASSLARAGQGAYEQYF
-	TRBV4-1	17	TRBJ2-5	CASSQEPLGTRQETQYF
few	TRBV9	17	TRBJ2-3	CASSPRPSGRLADTQYF